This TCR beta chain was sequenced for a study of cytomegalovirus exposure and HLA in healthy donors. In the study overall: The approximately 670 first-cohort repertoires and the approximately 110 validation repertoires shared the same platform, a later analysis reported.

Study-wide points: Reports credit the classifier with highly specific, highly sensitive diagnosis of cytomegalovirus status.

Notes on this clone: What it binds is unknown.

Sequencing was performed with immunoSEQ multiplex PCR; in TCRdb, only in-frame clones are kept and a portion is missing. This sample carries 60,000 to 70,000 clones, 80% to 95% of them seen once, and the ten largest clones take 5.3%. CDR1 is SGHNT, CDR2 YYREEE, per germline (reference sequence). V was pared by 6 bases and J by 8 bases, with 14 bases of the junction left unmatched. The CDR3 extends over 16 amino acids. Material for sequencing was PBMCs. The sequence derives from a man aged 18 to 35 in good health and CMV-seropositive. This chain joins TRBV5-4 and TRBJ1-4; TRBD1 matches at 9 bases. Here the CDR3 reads CASTLTGGTGREKLFF. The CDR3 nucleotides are TGTGCCAGCACCCTCACCGGCGGGACAGGGAGGGAAAAACTGTTTTTT.